This T cell receptor (beta chain) stems from a study of blood T cell repertoires in COVID-19. Background on the study: Whether acute or convalescent, the COVID-19 samples came from the United States, Italy and Spain. T cells, B-cell-depleted T cells, or PBMCs provided the cDNA or gDNA that served as material.

V was cut by 3 bases and J by 0 bases, with 3 bases left in between. The CDR3 totals 13 residues. Germline loops: CDR1 MNHNS, CDR2 SASEGT. Assay: immunoSEQ multiplex PCR; the TCRdb copy retains only in-frame clones and omits some. The sample yields tens of thousands of clones, approximately 82% seen once. This clone appeared once. The sample comprised peripheral blood. This TCR derives from a man aged 60 to 69 with acute or convalescent COVID-19. The chain uses TRBV6-1 and TRBJ2-1; D gene ambiguous. The CDR3 region is CASSDSSYNEQFF. CDR3 DNA: TGTGCCAGCAGTGACAGCTCCTACAATGAGCAGTTCTTC.